This TCR beta chain was sequenced in a study of spatial heterogeneity in lung cancer. Overall study context: Beta-chain sequences consistently outnumbered alpha-chain sequences in detection. Study results and limitations: Tumors with more nonsynonymous mutations had more expanded intratumoral alpha and beta TCRs.

TCRdb processed the 5' RACE reads anew with MiXCR; each CDR3 protein has one entry. The repertoire consists of 5,500 to 7,500 distinct CDR3 sequences, with 14% occurring once and the leading ten covering around 9.8%. This clonotype is medium-sized. Its antigen is not identified. The size of this beta chain means little, since it is a stray read in a library made for alpha chains. V was trimmed by 0 bases and J by 3 bases, leaving 21 bases between them. Germline CDR1 and CDR2: GTSNPN and SVGIG (reference sequence). The CDR3 sequence is 18 residues long. This sample's time point: sample taken at primary tumor resection. The authors sequenced whole RNA from tumor, nontumor lung or frozen PBMC without sorting.

The chain employs TRBV30 and TRBJ1-3; D possibly corresponds to TRBD1 (6 bases). The clonotype comes from a male donor with early-stage non-small cell lung cancer. Sequenced here: lung tumor tissue, sampled at surgery. The CDR3 sequence: CAWSVGGTWGTLGNTIYF. The CDR3 DNA is TGTGCCTGGAGTGTAGGAGGGACTTGGGGGACACTTGGAAACACCATATATTTT.